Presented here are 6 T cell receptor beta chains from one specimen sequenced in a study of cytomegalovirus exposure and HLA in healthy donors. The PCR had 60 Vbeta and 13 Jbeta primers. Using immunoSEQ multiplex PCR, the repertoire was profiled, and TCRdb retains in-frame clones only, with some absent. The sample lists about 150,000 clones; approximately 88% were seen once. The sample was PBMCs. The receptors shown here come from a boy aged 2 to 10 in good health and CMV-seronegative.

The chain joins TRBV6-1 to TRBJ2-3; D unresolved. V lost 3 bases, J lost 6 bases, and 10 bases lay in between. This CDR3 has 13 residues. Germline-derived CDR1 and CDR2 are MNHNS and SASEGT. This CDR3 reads CASSDLFSDTQYF. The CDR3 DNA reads TGTGCCAGCAGTGATCTGTTTAGTGATACGCAGTATTTT.

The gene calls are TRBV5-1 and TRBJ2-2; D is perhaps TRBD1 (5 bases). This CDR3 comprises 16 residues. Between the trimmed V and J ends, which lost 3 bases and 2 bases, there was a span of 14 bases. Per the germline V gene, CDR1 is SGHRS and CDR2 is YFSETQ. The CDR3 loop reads CASSWDGRANTGELFF. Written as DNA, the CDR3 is TGCGCCAGCAGCTGGGATGGCAGGGCCAACACCGGGGAGCTGTTTTTT.

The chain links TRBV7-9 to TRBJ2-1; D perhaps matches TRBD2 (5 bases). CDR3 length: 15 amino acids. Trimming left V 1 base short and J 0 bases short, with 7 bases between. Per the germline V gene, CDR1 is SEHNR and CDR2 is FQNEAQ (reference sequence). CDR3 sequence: CASSLVEDSYNEQFF. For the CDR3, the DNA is TGTGCCAGCAGCTTAGTGGAGGACTCCTACAATGAGCAGTTCTTC.

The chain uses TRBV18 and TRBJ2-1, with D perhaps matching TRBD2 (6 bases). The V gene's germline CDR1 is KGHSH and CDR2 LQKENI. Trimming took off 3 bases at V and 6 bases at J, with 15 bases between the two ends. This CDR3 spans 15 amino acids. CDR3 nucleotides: TGTGCCAGCTCACCTGGCCTAAGGAGGGCCAATGAGCAGTTCTTC. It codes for CASSPGLRRANEQFF.

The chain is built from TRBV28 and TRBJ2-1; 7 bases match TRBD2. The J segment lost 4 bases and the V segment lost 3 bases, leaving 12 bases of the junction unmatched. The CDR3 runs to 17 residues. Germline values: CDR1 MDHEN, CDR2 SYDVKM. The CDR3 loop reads CASSFGAGDDFYNEQFF. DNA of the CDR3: TGTGCCAGCAGTTTCGGGGCGGGAGACGACTTTTACAATGAGCAGTTCTTC.

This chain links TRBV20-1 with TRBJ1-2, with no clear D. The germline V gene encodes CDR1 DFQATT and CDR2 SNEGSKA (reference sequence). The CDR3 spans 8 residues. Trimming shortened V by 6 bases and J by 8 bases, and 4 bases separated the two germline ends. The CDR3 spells CSAAGYTF. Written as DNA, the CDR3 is TGCAGTGCGGCCGGCTACACCTTC.